What follows is one T cell receptor (beta chain) and its context. Its antigen is undetermined. This record belongs to a study of cytomegalovirus exposure and HLA in healthy donors. General observations from the study: In a later analysis, TCR beta V- and J-gene trimming showed a link to a missense DCLRE1C variant. Several of the most significant clusters appeared linked to common viral pathogens, based on a later analysis.

Donors counted as nominally healthy when sampled, yet unrecorded immune exposures were likely. It was with 60 Vbeta and 13 Jbeta primers that the PCR ran. Here immunoSEQ multiplex PCR was the method, and the copy in TCRdb shows in-frame clones only, minus some. The sample includes 34,000 or so clones. After removal of 0 bases from V and 4 bases from J, the junction contained 5 bases not matched to a gene. The germline V gene encodes CDR1 SQVTM and CDR2 ANQGSEA. The CDR3 has 14 residues. V usage is TRBV29-1 and J usage is TRBJ1-2, with 7 positions matching TRBD1. The TCR comes from a female donor in good health and CMV-seronegative. The sample taken for sequencing was PBMCs. CDR3 coding DNA: TGCAGCGTTGAAGATCCGACAGGGAGCTATGGCTACACCTTC. The encoded protein is CSVEDPTGSYGYTF.